The sequence of this T cell receptor (beta chain) was determined in a study of shared clonotypes between healthy human individuals. General study points: Sorted-subset sequencing was shown by rarefaction to be incomplete despite large depth.

TCRdb's copy holds only in-frame clones and misses some; the assay was immunoSEQ multiplex PCR. The sample carries roughly 530,000 clones, 95% to 97% recorded once. Donors included only healthy HIV-negative adults lacking recent acute infections or vaccinations. It was into CD45RA+ naive and CD45RA-negative memory subsets that the CD4+ cells were split. A note on this clone: The antigen is unknown.

The receptor was derived from a woman aged 30 to 39 in good health. Sequencing used naive CD4+ T cells sorted from blood. The subset here: CD45RA+ positively selected.

The CDR3 spells CASSFSGTGVSGELFF. The CDR3, as DNA: TGTGCCAGCAGTTTCTCCGGGACAGGGGTCAGCGGGGAGCTGTTTTTT. The chain employs TRBV28 and TRBJ2-2; 10 bases line up with TRBD1. With V trimmed by 3 bases and J by 7 bases, 8 bases remained unmatched. CDR1 is MDHEN and CDR2 is SYDVKM in the germline V gene. This CDR3 contains 16 residues.